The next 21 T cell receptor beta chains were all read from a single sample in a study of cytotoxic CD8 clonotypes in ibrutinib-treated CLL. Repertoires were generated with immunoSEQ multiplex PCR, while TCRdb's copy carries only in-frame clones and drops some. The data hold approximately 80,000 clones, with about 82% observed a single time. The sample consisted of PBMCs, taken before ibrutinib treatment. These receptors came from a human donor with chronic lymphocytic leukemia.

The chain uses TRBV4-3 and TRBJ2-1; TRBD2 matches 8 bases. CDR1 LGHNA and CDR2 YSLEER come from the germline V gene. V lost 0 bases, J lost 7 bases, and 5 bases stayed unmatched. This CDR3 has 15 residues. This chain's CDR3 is CASSQDSGAWNEQFF. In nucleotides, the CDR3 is TGCGCCAGCAGCCAAGATAGCGGGGCCTGGAATGAGCAGTTCTTC.

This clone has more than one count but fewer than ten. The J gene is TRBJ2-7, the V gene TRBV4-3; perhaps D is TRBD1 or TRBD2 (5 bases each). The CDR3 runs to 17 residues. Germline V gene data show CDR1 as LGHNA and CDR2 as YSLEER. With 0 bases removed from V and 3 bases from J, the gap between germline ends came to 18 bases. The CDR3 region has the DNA TGCGCCAGCAGCCAAGATCTTGCCAGCTGGGGGTTCTACGAGCAGTACTTC. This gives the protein CASSQDLASWGFYEQYF.

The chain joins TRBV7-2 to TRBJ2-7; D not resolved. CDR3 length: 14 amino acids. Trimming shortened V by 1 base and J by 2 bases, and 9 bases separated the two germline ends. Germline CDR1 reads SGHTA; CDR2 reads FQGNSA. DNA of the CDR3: TGTGCCAGCAGCTTAGAATGGAAAACCTACGAGCAGTACTTC. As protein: CASSLEWKTYEQYF.

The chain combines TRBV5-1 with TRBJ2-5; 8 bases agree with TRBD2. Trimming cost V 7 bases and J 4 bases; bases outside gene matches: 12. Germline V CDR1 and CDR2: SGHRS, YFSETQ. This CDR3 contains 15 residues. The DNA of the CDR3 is TGCGCCAGCGGCGTGAAGAAGCGGGAGCCAGAGACCCAGTACTTC. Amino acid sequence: CASGVKKREPETQYF.

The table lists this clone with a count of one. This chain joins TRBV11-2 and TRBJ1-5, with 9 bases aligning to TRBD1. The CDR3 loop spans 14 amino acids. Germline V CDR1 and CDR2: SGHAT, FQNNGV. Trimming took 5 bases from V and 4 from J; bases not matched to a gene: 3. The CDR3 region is CASSLGTGNQPQHF. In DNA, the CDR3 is TGTGCCAGCAGCCTGGGGACAGGGAATCAGCCCCAGCATTTT.

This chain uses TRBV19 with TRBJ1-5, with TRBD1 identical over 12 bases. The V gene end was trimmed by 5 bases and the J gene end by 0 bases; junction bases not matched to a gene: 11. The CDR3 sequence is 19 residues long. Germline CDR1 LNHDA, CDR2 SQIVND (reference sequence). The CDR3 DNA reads TGTGCCAGTAGTCTCAGACCGGGACAGGGGGCGGTTAGCAATCAGCCCCAGCATTTT. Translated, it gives CASSLRPGQGAVSNQPQHF.

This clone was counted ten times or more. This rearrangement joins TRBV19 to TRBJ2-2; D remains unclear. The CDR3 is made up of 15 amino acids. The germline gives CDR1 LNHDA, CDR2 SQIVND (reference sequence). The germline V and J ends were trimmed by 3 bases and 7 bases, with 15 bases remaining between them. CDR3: CASSIMGIKDGELFF. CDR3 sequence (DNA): TGTGCCAGTAGTATTATGGGGATCAAGGACGGGGAGCTGTTTTTT.

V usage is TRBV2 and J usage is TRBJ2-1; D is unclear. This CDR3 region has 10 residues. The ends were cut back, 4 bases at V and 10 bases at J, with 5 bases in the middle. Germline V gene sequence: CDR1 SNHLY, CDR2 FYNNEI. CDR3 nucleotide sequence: TGTGCCAGCAGTGTTCGGGAGCAGTTCTTC. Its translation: CASSVREQFF.

CDR3 sequence: CASSLEGQGEADTQYF. The CDR3 DNA is TGCGCCAGCAGCTTGGAGGGACAGGGAGAAGCAGATACGCAGTATTTT. The chain employs TRBV5-1 and TRBJ2-3; 9 nucleotides agree with TRBD1. Germline CDR1 reads SGHRS; CDR2 reads YFSETQ. The CDR3 is made up of 16 amino acids. J was trimmed by 4 bases and V by 0 bases; bases with no gene match: 6.

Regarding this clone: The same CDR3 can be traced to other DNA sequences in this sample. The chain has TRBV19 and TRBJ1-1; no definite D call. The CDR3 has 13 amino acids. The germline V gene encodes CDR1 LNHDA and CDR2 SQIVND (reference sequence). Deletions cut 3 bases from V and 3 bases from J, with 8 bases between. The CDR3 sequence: CASSIGRDTEAFF. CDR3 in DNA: TGTGCCAGTAGTATCGGAAGGGACACTGAAGCTTTCTTT.

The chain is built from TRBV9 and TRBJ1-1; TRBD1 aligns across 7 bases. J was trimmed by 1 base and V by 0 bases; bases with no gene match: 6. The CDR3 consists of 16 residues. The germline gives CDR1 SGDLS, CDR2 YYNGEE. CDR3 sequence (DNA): TGTGCCAGCAGCGTAGCCCCGACAGGGAAGAACACTGAAGCTTTCTTT. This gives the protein CASSVAPTGKNTEAFF.

The CDR3 is CASSRTATEAFF. The DNA for the CDR3 is TGTGCCAGCAGCCGGACAGCCACTGAAGCTTTCTTT. The chain has TRBV7-9 and TRBJ1-1; D perhaps matches TRBD1 (6 bases). V dropped 5 bases and J dropped 4 bases, with 8 bases sitting between them. CDR1 is SEHNR and CDR2 is FQNEAQ in the germline V gene (reference sequence). The CDR3 has 12 residues.

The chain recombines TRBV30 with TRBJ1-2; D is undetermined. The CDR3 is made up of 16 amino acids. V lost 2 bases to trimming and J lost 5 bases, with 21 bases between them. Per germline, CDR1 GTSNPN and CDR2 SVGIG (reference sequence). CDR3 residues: CAWSPELWAEKYGYTF. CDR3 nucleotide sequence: TGTGCCTGGAGTCCTGAATTATGGGCAGAGAAGTATGGCTACACCTTC.

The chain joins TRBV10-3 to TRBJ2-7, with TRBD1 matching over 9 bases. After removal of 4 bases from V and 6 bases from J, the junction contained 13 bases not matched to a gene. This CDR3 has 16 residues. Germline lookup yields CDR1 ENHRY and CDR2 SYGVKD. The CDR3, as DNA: TGTGCCATCAGTGTGGGACAGGGAGACGAGGGGGGCGAGCAGTACTTC. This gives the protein CAISVGQGDEGGEQYF.

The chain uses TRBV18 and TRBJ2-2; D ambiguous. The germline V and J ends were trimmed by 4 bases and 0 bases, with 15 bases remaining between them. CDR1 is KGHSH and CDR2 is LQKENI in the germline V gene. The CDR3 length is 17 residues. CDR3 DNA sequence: TGTGCCAGCTCACTCGCGTCTCCTCTTACGAACACCGGGGAGCTGTTTTTT. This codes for CASSLASPLTNTGELFF.

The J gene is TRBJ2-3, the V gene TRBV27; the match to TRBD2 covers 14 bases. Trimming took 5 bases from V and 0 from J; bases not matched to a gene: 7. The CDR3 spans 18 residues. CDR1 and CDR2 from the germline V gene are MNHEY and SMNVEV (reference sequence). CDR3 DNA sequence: TGTGCCAGCAGTCAGAGGACTAGCGGGAGGACTAGCACAGATACGCAGTATTTT. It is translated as CASSQRTSGRTSTDTQYF.

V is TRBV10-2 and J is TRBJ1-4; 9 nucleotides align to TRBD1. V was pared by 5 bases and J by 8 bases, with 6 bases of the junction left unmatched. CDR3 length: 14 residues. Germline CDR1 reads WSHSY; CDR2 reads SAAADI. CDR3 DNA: TGCGCCAGCAGTTCACAGGGGGCGGGGGAAAAACTGTTTTTT. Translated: CASSSQGAGEKLFF.

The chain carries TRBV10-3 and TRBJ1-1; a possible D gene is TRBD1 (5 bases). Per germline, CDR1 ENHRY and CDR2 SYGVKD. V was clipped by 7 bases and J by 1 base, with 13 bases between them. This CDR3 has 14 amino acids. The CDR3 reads CAIMGSGTNTEAFF. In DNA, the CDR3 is TGTGCCATCATGGGGTCAGGGACGAACACTGAAGCTTTCTTT.

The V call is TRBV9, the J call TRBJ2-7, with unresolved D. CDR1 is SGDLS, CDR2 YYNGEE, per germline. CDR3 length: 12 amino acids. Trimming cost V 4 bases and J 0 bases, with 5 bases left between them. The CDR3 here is CASSPPSYEQYF. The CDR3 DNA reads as TGTGCCAGCAGCCCCCCCTCCTACGAGCAGTACTTC.

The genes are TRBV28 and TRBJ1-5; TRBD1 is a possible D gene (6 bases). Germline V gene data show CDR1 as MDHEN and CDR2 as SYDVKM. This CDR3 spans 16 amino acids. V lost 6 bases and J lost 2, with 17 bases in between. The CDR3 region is CASRKTGARGNQPQHF. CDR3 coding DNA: TGTGCCAGCAGGAAGACAGGCGCCCGGGGCAATCAGCCCCAGCATTTT.

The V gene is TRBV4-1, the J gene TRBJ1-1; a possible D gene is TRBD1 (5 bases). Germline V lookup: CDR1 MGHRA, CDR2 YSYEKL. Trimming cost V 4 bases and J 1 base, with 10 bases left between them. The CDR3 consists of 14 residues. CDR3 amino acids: CASSRLQGNTEAFF. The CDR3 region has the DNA TGCGCCAGCAGCCGCCTGCAGGGGAACACTGAAGCTTTCTTT.